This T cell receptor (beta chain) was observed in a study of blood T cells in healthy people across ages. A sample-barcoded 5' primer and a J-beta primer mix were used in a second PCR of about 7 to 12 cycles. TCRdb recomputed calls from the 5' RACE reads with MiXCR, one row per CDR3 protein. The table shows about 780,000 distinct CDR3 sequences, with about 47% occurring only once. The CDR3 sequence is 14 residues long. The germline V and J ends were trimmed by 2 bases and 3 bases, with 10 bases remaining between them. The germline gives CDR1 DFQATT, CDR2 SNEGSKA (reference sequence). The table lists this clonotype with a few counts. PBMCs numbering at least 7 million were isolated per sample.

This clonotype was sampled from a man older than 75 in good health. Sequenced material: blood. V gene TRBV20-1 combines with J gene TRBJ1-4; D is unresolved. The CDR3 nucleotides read TGCAGTGCTAGATTCCGGTCAGCTAATGAAAAACTGTTTTTT. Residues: CSARFRSANEKLFF.